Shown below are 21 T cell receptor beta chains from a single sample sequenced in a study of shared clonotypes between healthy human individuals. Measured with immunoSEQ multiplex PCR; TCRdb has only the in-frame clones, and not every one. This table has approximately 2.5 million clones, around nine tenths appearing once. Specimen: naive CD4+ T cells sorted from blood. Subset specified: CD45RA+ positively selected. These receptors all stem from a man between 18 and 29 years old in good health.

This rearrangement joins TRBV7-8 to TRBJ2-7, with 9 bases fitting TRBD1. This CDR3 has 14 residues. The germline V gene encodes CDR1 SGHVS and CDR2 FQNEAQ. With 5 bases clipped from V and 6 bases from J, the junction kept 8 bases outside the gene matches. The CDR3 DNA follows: TGTGCCAGCAGCCCGGGACAGGGAAGGAGCGAGCAGTACTTC. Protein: CASSPGQGRSEQYF.

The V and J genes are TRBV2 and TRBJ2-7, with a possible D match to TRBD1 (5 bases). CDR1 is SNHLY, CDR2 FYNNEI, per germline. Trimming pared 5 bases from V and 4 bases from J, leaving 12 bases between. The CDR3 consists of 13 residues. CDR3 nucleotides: TGTGCCAGCAGTCAGATACAGGTTTACGAGCAGTACTTC. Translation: CASSQIQVYEQYF.

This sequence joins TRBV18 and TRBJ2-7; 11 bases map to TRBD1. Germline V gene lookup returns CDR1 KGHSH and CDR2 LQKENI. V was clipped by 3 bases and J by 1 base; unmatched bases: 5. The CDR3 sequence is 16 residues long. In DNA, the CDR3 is TGTGCCAGCTCACCCCGCGGACAGGGGGCTTCCTACGAGCAGTACTTC. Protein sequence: CASSPRGQGASYEQYF.

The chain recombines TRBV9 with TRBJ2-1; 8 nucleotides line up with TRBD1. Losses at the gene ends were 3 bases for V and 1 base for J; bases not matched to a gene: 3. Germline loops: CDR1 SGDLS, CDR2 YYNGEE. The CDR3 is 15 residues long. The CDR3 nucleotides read TGTGCCAGCAGCGCGGGACAGGCTTCCTACAATGAGCAGTTCTTC. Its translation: CASSAGQASYNEQFF. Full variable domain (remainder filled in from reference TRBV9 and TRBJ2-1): DSGVTQTPKHLITATGQRVTLRCSPRSGDLSVYWYQQSLDQGLQFLIQYYNGEERAKGNILERFSAQQFPDLHSELNLSSLELGDSALYFCASSAGQASYNEQFFGPGTRLTVL.

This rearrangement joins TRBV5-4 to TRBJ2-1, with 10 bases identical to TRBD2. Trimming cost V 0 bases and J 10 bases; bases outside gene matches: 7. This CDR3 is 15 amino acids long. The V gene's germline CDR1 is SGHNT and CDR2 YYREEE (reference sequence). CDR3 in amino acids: CASSLVSGGPKEQFF. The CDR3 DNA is TGTGCCAGCAGCTTGGTTAGCGGGGGGCCAAAGGAGCAGTTCTTC.

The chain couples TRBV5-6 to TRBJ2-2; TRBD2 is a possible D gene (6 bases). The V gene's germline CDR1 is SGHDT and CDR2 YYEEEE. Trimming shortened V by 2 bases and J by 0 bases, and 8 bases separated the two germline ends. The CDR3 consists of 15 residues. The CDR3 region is CASSFVAANTGELFF. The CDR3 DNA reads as TGTGCCAGCAGCTTCGTAGCGGCGAACACCGGGGAGCTGTTTTTT.

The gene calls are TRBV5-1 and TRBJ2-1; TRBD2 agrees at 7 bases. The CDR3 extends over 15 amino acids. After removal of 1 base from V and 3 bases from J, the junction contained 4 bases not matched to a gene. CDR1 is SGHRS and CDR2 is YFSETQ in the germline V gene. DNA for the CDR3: TGCGCCAGCAGCTTGACGGGCGGGGGCTACAATGAGCAGTTCTTC. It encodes CASSLTGGGYNEQFF.

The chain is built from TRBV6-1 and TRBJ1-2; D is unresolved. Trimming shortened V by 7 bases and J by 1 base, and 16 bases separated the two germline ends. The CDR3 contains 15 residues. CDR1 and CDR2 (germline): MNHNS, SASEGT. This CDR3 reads CASIETGGVNYGYTF. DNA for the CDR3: TGTGCCAGCATCGAAACCGGCGGGGTTAACTATGGCTACACCTTC.

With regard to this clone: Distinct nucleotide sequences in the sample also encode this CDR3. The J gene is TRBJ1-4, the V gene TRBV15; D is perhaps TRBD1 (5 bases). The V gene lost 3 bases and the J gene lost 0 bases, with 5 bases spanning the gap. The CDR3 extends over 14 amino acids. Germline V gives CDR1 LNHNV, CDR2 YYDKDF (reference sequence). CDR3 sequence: CATSRGATNEKLFF. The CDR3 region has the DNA TGTGCCACCAGCAGGGGGGCAACTAATGAAAAACTGTTTTTT. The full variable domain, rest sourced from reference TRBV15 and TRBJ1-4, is DAMVIQNPRYQVTQFGKPVTLSCSQTLNHNVMYWYQQKSSQAPKLLFHYYDKDFNNEADTPDNFQSRRPNTSFCFLDIRSPGLGDTAMYLCATSRGATNEKLFFGSGTQLSVL.

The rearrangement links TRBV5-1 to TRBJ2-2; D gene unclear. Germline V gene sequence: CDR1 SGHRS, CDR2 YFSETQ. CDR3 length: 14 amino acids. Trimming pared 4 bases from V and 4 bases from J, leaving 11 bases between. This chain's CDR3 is CASSVIGGTGELFF. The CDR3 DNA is TGCGCCAGCAGCGTTATAGGTGGCACCGGGGAGCTGTTTTTT.

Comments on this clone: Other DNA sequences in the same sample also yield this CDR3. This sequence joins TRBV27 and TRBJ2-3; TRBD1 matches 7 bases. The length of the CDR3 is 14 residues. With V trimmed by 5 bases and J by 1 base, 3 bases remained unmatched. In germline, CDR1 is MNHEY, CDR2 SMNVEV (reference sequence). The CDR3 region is CASSLDRGTDTQYF. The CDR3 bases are TGTGCCAGCAGTCTTGACAGGGGCACAGATACGCAGTATTTT.

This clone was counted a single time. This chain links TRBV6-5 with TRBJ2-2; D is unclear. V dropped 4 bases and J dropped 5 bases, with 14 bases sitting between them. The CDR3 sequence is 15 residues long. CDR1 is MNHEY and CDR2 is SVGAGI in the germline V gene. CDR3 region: CASSSRTVSTGELFF. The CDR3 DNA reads TGTGCCAGCAGTTCAAGGACGGTGTCTACCGGGGAGCTGTTTTTT.

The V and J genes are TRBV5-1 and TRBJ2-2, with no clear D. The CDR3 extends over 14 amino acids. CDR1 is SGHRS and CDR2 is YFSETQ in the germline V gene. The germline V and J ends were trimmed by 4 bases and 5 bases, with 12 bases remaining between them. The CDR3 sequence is CASSPSATTGELFF. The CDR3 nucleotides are TGCGCCAGCAGCCCCTCCGCCACAACCGGGGAGCTGTTTTTT.

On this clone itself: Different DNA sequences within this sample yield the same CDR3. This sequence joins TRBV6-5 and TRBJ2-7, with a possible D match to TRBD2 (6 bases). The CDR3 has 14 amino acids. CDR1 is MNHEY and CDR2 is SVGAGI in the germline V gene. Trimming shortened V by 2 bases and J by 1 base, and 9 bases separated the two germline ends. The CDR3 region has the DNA TGTGCCAGCAGTTACCTGGGGGGTTCCTACGAGCAGTACTTC. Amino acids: CASSYLGGSYEQYF.

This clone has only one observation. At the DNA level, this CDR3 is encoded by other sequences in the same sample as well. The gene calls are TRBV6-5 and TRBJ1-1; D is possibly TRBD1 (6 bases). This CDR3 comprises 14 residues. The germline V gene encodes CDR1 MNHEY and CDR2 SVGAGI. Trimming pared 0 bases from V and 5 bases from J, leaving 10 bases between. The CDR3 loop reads CASSYSGRGTEAFF. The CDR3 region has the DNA TGTGCCAGCAGTTACTCCGGCAGGGGAACTGAAGCTTTCTTT.

The CDR3 DNA is TGTGCCAGCAGTGCGCGGGCGGGGATCTACGAGCAGTACTTC. Translated: CASSARAGIYEQYF. J is TRBJ2-7 and V is TRBV2; a possible D gene is TRBD2 (6 bases). The V gene lost 4 bases and the J gene lost 3 bases, with 13 bases spanning the gap. CDR1 is SNHLY and CDR2 is FYNNEI in the germline V gene. This CDR3 has 14 amino acids.

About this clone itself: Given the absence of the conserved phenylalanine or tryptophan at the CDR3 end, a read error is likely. DNA for the CDR3: TGTGCCAGCAGCTTAAGGACAGGGGTGGGCTATGGCTACACCCTC. Translation: CASSLRTGVGYGYTL. The chain couples TRBV5-6 to TRBJ1-2; 9 bases are shared with TRBD1. The CDR3 totals 15 residues. After removal of 2 bases from V and 4 bases from J, the junction contained 6 bases not matched to a gene. Germline V lookup: CDR1 SGHDT, CDR2 YYEEEE.

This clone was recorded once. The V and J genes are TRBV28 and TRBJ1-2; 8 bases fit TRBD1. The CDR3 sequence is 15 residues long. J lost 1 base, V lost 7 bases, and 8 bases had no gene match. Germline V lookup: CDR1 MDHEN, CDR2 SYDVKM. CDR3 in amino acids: CASTGAGQGNYGYTF. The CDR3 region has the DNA TGTGCCAGCACCGGGGCTGGACAGGGTAACTATGGCTACACCTTC.

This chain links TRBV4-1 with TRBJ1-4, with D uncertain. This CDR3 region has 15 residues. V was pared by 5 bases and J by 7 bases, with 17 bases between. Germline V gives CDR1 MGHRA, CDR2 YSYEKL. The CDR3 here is CASSYLFLGGEKLFF. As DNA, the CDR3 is TGCGCCAGCAGCTACTTATTCCTCGGTGGTGAAAAACTGTTTTTT.

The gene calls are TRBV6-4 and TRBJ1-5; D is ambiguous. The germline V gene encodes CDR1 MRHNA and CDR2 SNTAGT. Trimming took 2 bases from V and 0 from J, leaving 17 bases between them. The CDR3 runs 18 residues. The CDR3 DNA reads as TGTGCCAGCAGTGACAGGCAGGCTCCGTTTTATAGCAATCAGCCCCAGCATTTT. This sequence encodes CASSDRQAPFYSNQPQHF.

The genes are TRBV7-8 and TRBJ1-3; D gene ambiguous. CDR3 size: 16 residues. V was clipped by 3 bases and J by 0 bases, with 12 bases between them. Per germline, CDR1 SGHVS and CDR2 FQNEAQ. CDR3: CASSFRVGPSGNTIYF. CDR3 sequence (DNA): TGTGCCAGCAGCTTCCGGGTGGGCCCCTCTGGAAACACCATATATTTT.